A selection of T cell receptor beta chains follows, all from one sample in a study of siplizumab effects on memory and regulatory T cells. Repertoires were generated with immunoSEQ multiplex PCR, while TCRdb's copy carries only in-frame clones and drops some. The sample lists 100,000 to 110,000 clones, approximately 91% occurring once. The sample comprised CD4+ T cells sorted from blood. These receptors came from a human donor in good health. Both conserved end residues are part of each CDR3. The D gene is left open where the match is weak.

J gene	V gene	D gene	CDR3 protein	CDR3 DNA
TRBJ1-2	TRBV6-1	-	CASSESGLWGSGNYGYTF	TGTGCCAGCAGTGAATCTGGGCTATGGGGTAGCGGGAACTATGGCTACACCTTC
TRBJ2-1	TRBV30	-	CAWTPNNNEQFF	TGTGCCTGGACTCCAAACAACAATGAGCAGTTCTTC
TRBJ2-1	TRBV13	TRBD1	CASSIRTGNEQFF	TGTGCCAGCAGCATTAGGACAGGAAATGAGCAGTTCTTC
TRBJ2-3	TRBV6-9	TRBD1	CASTLTGGTDTQYF	TGTGCCAGCACCCTAACAGGGGGCACAGATACGCAGTATTTT
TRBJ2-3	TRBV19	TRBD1	CASSIGQGRTDTQYF	TGTGCCAGTAGTATAGGACAGGGACGCACAGATACGCAGTATTTT
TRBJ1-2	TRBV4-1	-	CASSQESVGIYGYTF	TGCGCCAGCAGCCAAGAGTCCGTGGGAATCTATGGCTACACCTTC
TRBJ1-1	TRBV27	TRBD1	CASSWTGKNTEAFF	TGTGCCAGCAGTTGGACAGGGAAGAACACTGAAGCTTTCTTT
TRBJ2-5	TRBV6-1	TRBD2	CASSEALLAGGPRETQYF	TGTGCCAGCAGTGAAGCGCTTCTTGCGGGGGGGCCCAGGGAGACCCAGTACTTC
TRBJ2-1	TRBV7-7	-	CASSLDRAGEDEQFF	TGTGCCAGCAGCTTAGATAGGGCAGGGGAGGATGAGCAGTTCTTC
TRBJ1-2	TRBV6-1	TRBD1	CASRTGTGGGYGYTF	TGTGCCAGCAGGACCGGGACAGGTGGGGGGTATGGCTACACCTTC
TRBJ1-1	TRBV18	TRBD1	CASSPNRGNTEAFF	TGTGCCAGCTCACCGAACAGGGGGAACACTGAAGCTTTCTTT
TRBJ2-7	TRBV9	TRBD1	CASSLEPGQGDGVYEQYF	TGTGCCAGCAGCCTAGAACCGGGACAGGGGGATGGGGTCTACGAGCAGTACTTC
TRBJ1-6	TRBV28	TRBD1	CASSLGGQVLNSPLHF	TGTGCCAGCAGTCTGGGGGGACAGGTTCTTAATTCACCCCTCCACTTT
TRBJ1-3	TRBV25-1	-	CASRGGWARSGNTIYF	TGTGCCAGCCGCGGGGGGTGGGCAAGGTCTGGAAACACCATATATTTT
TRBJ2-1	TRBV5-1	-	CASSLWGSEVVIYNEQFF	TGCGCCAGCAGCTTATGGGGGAGTGAGGTTGTTATCTACAATGAGCAGTTCTTC
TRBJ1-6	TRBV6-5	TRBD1	CASSYRGQGAFSPLHF	TGTGCCAGCAGTTACAGGGGGCAGGGGGCTTTTTCACCCCTCCACTTT
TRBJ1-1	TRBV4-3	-	CASSQVAGYGEAFF	TGCGCCAGCAGCCAAGTCGCGGGATATGGTGAAGCTTTCTTT